The TCR beta chain under discussion was sequenced for a study of blood T cell repertoires in COVID-19. Study-wide context: Samples representing acute and convalescent COVID-19 were sourced from the United States, Italy and Spain.

Per the study methods: The authors estimated nucleated cell counts from reference gene primer amplification. Clones were read by immunoSEQ multiplex PCR, and TCRdb kept only the in-frame ones, dropping some. Clone size and the V and J calls come from that table; the DNA yielded D and trimming. The sample yields some 190,000 clones, around 80% seen once. Recruited during active infection, patients (from Seattle) were subsequently followed longitudinally. The specimen was peripheral blood. The origin of this receptor is a woman aged 60-70 years with COVID-19, enrolled during active disease.

The CDR3 sequence is CASSLVSGGTQETQYF. CDR3 DNA sequence: TGCGCCAGCAGCTTAGTTAGCGGGGGTACACAAGAGACCCAGTACTTC. The V and J genes are TRBV5-1 and TRBJ2-5, with TRBD2 identical over 9 bases. From germline, CDR1 is SGHRS and CDR2 YFSETQ. Trimming at V came to 2 bases and at J to 2 bases, leaving 7 bases not matched to a gene. CDR3 size: 16 residues.